The clone carrying this TCR beta chain was observed a handful of times. The CDR3 totals 15 residues. Per germline, CDR1 MNHNY and CDR2 SVGAGI (reference sequence). The trim removed 2 bases at V and 3 bases at J, leaving 4 bases unmatched. These data are taken from a study of T cells in Graves' hyperthyroidism and ophthalmopathy. With duration under 3 months, ophthalmopathy was active: Clinical Activity Score at least 3, NOSPECS at least 4. Amplification targeted TCR beta CDR3 regions from RNA transcripts. The study used the HTBI primer set for a first-round RT-PCR of the TCR CDR3. TCRdb processed the multiplex PCR reads anew with MiXCR; each CDR3 protein has one entry. The sample lists 250,000 to 350,000 distinct CDR3 sequences; around 20% were seen once.

The J gene is TRBJ1-1, the V gene TRBV6-6; 9 bases match TRBD1. The TCR comes from a man aged 25-40 years with Graves' ophthalmopathy. The sample was blood. In DNA, the CDR3 is TGTGCCAGCAGTTACCTCCGGACAGGGGACACTGAAGCTTTCTTT. It specifies CASSYLRTGDTEAFF.